This paragraph covers one T cell receptor (beta chain) sequence. TCRdb's table, derived via immunoSEQ multiplex PCR, lists solely in-frame clones and lacks some. The table has fewer than 85,000 clones, around 93% seen once. V was pared by 1 base and J by 4 bases, with 3 bases of the junction left unmatched. Germline V gene data show CDR1 as SGHTA and CDR2 as FQGNSA. This CDR3 contains 15 residues. The data originate from a study of T cell changes during pregnancy in multiple sclerosis. The chain couples TRBV7-2 to TRBJ2-3; 9 nucleotides match TRBD2. Specimen: peripheral blood, collected in the third trimester of pregnancy. This receptor was identified in a female donor with multiple sclerosis, enrolled in a pregnancy study. CDR3 in amino acids: CASSLVGGGADTQYF. CDR3 DNA: TGTGCCAGCAGCTTAGTAGGCGGGGGGGCAGATACGCAGTATTTT.